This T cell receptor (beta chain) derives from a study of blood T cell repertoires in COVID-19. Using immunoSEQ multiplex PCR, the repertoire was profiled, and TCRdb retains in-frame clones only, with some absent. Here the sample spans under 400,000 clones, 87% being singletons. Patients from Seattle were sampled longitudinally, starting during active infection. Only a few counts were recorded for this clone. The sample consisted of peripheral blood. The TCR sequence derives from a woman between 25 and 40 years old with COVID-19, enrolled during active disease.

The CDR3 DNA reads TGTGCCAGCGGGCAACTAGCGGGAGCTGAGCAGTTCTTC. It yields the protein CASGQLAGAEQFF. The chain is built from TRBV12-3 or TRBV12-4 and TRBJ2-1; TRBD2 matches at 11 bases. This CDR3 spans 13 amino acids. Trimming at V came to 8 bases and at J to 9 bases, leaving 6 bases not matched to a gene.